The subject of this entry is one T cell receptor beta chain. Ten or more counts support this clonotype. Its antigen is currently not known. There are no base qualities to consult, and no much larger clone falls within one base. The sample is drawn from a study of CD8 T cells in ankylosing spondylitis (dated by TCRdb to 2016 to 2017). With respect to the entire study: The study profiled T cell receptor beta repertoires in healthy donors and ankylosing spondylitis patients to find disease-linked TCR variants. The full study cohort comprised 25 ankylosing spondylitis patients and over a hundred healthy donors. Peripheral blood was sampled, and synovial fluid was additionally collected from ankylosing spondylitis patients.

For CDR1 and CDR2, the germline V gene lists ENHRY and SYGVKD. Its CDR3 holds 17 amino acids, cysteine through phenylalanine. Left in the record is the CDR3 DNA by itself, 51 bases read in frame from the first base. The junction shows trimming of 8 bases on V and 1 base on J, and the gene matches do not reach 14 bases of it. What the study reported, not specific to this receptor: A TCR beta motif of 8 or 9 highly homologous amino acid variants appeared characteristic of blood from ankylosing spondylitis patients. The disease-linked clones showed a CD8+ phenotype and occurred at relatively low frequencies in peripheral blood. According to the report, matched synovial fluid samples from ankylosing spondylitis patients were significantly enriched for the disease-linked clones. Some of the motif variants had been reported before in the synovial fluid and blood of reactive arthritis patients, a finding that suggests common disease-initiation mechanisms.

TCRdb records Illumina HiSeq 2500 as the sequencer. TCR beta libraries were prepared by quantitative 5'-RACE with molecular barcodes. On the authors' methods: A new computational method, built on a probabilistic model of VDJ rearrangement, was used to identify disease-linked TCR variants. TCRdb redid the processing of the public reads, applying fastp at Q25 and MiXCR, and retained in-frame beta chains. Each CDR3 protein appears once, grouped with its most common genes and DNA. The V and J calls and clone size come from TCRdb's table, not from the authors' own analysis. Present in this sample are a few hundred thousand distinct CDR3 sequences, 9.5% to 12% of which were seen just once. The ten largest clones take up about 6.8% of the sample.

The sequence joins TRBV10-3 to TRBJ1-1, with 9 central nucleotides matching TRBD1. The source is a male donor with ankylosing spondylitis or in good health (not recorded which). Input material: blood, either unsorted or a sorted T cell fraction (not recorded which). The nucleotide sequence is given as TGTGCCATCGGACCAGTCGTGGACAGGGGCCCGAACACTGAAGCTTTCTTT. It translates as CAIGPVVDRGPNTEAFF.